A single sample is the source of the 21 T cell receptor beta chains below, sequenced in a study of CD8 T cells in ankylosing spondylitis (dated by TCRdb to 2016 to 2017). Libraries were made using 5' RACE. For sequencing, an Illumina HiSeq 2500 was employed. Using fastp at Q25 and MiXCR, TCRdb reprocessed the public reads and kept productive beta chains. Rows merge per CDR3 protein into single entries with the most common DNA and genes. Here the sample has some 700,000 distinct CDR3 sequences; around 20% occur a single time. The ten biggest clones cover 19% of the sample. The investigation overall reported the following: Blood from ankylosing spondylitis patients appeared to be characterized by a TCR beta motif made up of seven or eight highly homologous amino acid variants.

Their antigens are not known. The sequenced material came from blood, either unsorted or a sorted T cell fraction (not recorded which). Source of these receptors: a male donor with ankylosing spondylitis.

The chain combines TRBV6-1 with TRBJ2-1; TRBD1 aligns across 8 bases. The CDR3 sequence is 15 residues long. From germline, CDR1 is MNHNS and CDR2 SASEGT. V lost 8 bases, J lost 2 bases, and 8 bases stayed unmatched. The chain's CDR3 is CASPKRQGTYNEQFF. CDR3 bases: TGTGCCAGCCCGAAGAGACAGGGGACCTACAATGAGCAGTTCTTC.

There are a few counts of this clonotype. The J gene is TRBJ2-3, the V gene TRBV6-5; D is uncertain. The germline V gene encodes CDR1 MNHEY and CDR2 SVGAGI. V gave up 0 bases and J gave up 9 bases, with 10 bases separating them. The CDR3 totals 13 residues. As DNA, the CDR3 is TGTGCCAGCAGTTACTCCGTCCTTGGGACGCAGTATTTT. Amino acid sequence: CASSYSVLGTQYF.

This chain links TRBV20-1 with TRBJ2-4; TRBD1 agrees at 8 bases. Trimming at V came to 0 bases and at J to 11 bases, leaving 9 bases not matched to a gene. This CDR3 has 14 residues. Germline CDR1 is DFQATT and CDR2 is SNEGSKA (reference sequence). The CDR3 DNA sequence: TGCAGTGCTAGAGATCTCACAGGGGGAGCAGTTCAGTACTTC. Its protein product is CSARDLTGGAVQYF.

The chain uses TRBV7-3 and TRBJ1-1; D possibly corresponds to TRBD1 (5 bases). V was pared by 5 bases and J by 0 bases, with 13 bases between. The CDR3 spans 15 residues. The germline V gene has CDR1 SGHTA and CDR2 FQGTGA. Here the CDR3 reads CASSQQGGVNTEAFF. CDR3 bases: TGTGCCAGCAGCCAGCAGGGAGGGGTGAACACTGAAGCTTTCTTT.

The J gene is TRBJ1-2, the V gene TRBV7-9; 12 nucleotides match TRBD1. After removal of 4 bases from V and 5 bases from J, the junction contained 5 bases not matched to a gene. Germline loops: CDR1 SEHNR, CDR2 FQNEAQ (reference sequence). This CDR3 comprises 15 residues. The CDR3 sequence: CASSSGTGGAYGYTF. CDR3 coding DNA: TGTGCCAGCAGCTCCGGGACAGGGGGCGCATATGGCTACACCTTC.

This clonotype has just one count. The chain links TRBV7-3 to TRBJ2-6, with D maybe TRBD1 (6 bases). V lost 1 base to trimming and J lost 0 bases, with 10 bases between them. The CDR3 totals 17 residues. Germline CDR1 SGHTA, CDR2 FQGTGA. The CDR3 DNA reads TGTGCCAGCAGCTTAAGGGGGCCTGTCTCTGGGGCCAACGTCCTGACTTTC. As protein: CASSLRGPVSGANVLTF.

This clonotype was counted between two and nine times. The chain carries TRBV11-2 and TRBJ1-1; TRBD1 matches at 7 bases. V shed 8 bases and J 4 bases; nucleotides not matched to a gene: 7. In germline, CDR1 is SGHAT, CDR2 FQNNGV. The CDR3 is made up of 13 amino acids. The CDR3 DNA sequence: TGTGCCAGCGGCGTACAGGGGCTCACTGAAGCTTTCTTT. It specifies CASGVQGLTEAFF.

The rearrangement uses TRBV19 and TRBJ2-7; D is perhaps TRBD1 or TRBD2 (6 bases each). V was shortened by 5 bases and J by 4 bases, with 12 bases between the two germline ends. CDR3 length: 13 residues. Germline CDR1 LNHDA, CDR2 SQIVND (reference sequence). The CDR3 loop reads CASSWGAKYEQYF. CDR3 nucleotide sequence: TGTGCCAGTAGTTGGGGGGCTAAGTACGAGCAGTACTTC.

In DNA form, the CDR3 reads TGCAGTGCCCCAGGGGGCGGGAATTCACCCCTCCACTTT. This translates into CSAPGGGNSPLHF. V is TRBV20-1 and J is TRBJ1-6; 8 bases align to TRBD1. Germline loops: CDR1 DFQATT, CDR2 SNEGSKA (reference sequence). The CDR3 consists of 13 residues. J lost 7 bases, V lost 6 bases, and 5 bases had no gene match.

V is TRBV12-3 or TRBV12-4 and J is TRBJ2-2; D gene uncertain. The CDR3 is 14 residues long. The germline V and J ends were trimmed by 5 bases and 3 bases, with 10 bases remaining between them. CDR3 bases: TGTGCCAGCAGTGGGTCAGGTGACACCGGGGAGCTGTTTTTT. It yields the protein CASSGSGDTGELFF.

This clonotype was counted between two and nine times. J is TRBJ2-1 and V is TRBV29-1; TRBD2 matches at 8 bases. The J segment lost 15 bases and the V segment lost 4 bases, leaving 11 bases of the junction unmatched. Per germline, CDR1 SQVTM and CDR2 ANQGSEA. The CDR3 covers 12 residues. The CDR3 DNA reads as TGCAGCGTTGGTGAAGGCGGGAGGCCCGGGTTCTTC. Translation: CSVGEGGRPGFF.

V and J are TRBV20-1 and TRBJ2-1; TRBD1 might be the D (6 bases). CDR1 and CDR2 from the germline V gene are DFQATT and SNEGSKA (reference sequence). The CDR3 runs to 16 residues. Trimming stripped 0 bases from V and 2 bases from J, with 14 bases between. The CDR3 sequence: CSARDFDRYAYNEQFF. The CDR3 coding sequence is TGCAGTGCTAGAGATTTCGACAGGTATGCCTACAATGAGCAGTTCTTC.

The CDR3: CSAAQGRWGRNTEAFF. The CDR3 region has the DNA TGCAGTGCTGCACAGGGGAGGTGGGGTCGCAACACTGAAGCTTTCTTT. The chain recombines TRBV20-1 with TRBJ1-1, with TRBD1 matching over 7 bases. V trimming: 5 bases; J trimming: 2 bases; junction bases outside the gene matches: 14. CDR1 and CDR2 (germline): DFQATT, SNEGSKA (reference sequence). This CDR3 comprises 16 residues.

The CDR3 loop reads CASSSGTGGEQETQYF. DNA for the CDR3: TGCGCCAGCAGCTCCGGGACAGGAGGTGAACAAGAGACCCAGTACTTC. The chain combines TRBV5-1 with TRBJ2-5; 8 positions match TRBD1. The length of the CDR3 is 16 residues. CDR1 and CDR2 from the germline V gene are SGHRS and YFSETQ. J gave up 2 bases and V 3 bases, and 9 bases lay outside the gene matches.

This chain connects TRBV6-6 to TRBJ1-5; D gene ambiguous. Germline lookup yields CDR1 MNHNY and CDR2 SVGAGI (reference sequence). The ends were cut back, 8 bases at V and 7 bases at J, with 6 bases in the middle. CDR3 length equals 10 residues. The CDR3 DNA reads as TGTGCCAGCTTGGTCCAGCCCCAGCATTTT. Protein: CASLVQPQHF.

J is TRBJ1-5 and V is TRBV7-9; the D gene is possibly TRBD1 (6 bases). The V end was cut by 1 base, the J end by 4 bases, with 11 bases between. The CDR3 extends over 15 amino acids. Germline V gene sequence: CDR1 SEHNR, CDR2 FQNEAQ (reference sequence). In DNA form, the CDR3 reads TGTGCCAGCAGCTTAGGGTCACAGGGTAATCAGCCCCAGCATTTT. Amino acids: CASSLGSQGNQPQHF.

This chain links TRBV12-3 or TRBV12-4 with TRBJ2-1, with TRBD2 identical over 11 bases. There are 17 residues in the CDR3. V shed 3 bases and J 9 bases; nucleotides not matched to a gene: 13. The CDR3 region is CASSLLYLAGGGGEQFF. Here the CDR3 DNA reads TGTGCCAGCAGTTTGCTGTACCTAGCGGGAGGAGGAGGTGAGCAGTTCTTC.

Only a few counts were recorded for this clonotype. V usage is TRBV11-3 and J usage is TRBJ1-1; D is possibly TRBD1 (5 bases). From germline, CDR1 is SGHNT and CDR2 YENEEA. V lost 7 bases and J 7 bases, leaving 16 bases between the germline ends. CDR3 length: 13 residues. As DNA, the CDR3 is TGTGCCAGCACCGAGGACATTAGGGGTGAAGCTTTCTTT. Amino acids: CASTEDIRGEAFF.

The chain recombines TRBV29-1 with TRBJ2-1, with 7 nucleotides matching TRBD2. The ends lost 4 bases at V and 3 bases at J; junction bases unmatched: 6. CDR1 is SQVTM and CDR2 is ANQGSEA in the germline V gene. The CDR3 has 14 amino acids. The CDR3 nucleotides are TGCAGCGTTGGGCCTAGCGGAGACTACAATGAGCAGTTCTTC. The encoded protein is CSVGPSGDYNEQFF.

This clonotype was detected ten times or more. DNA of the CDR3: TGTGCCAGCTCAGAAGGTTCAGGGGGCAATCAGCCCCAGCATTTT. Translated: CASSEGSGGNQPQHF. The genes are TRBV18 and TRBJ1-5; perhaps TRBD1 as D (6 bases). Germline CDR1 KGHSH, CDR2 LQKENI. This CDR3 is 15 amino acids long. The ends were cut back, 5 bases at V and 2 bases at J, with 13 bases in the middle.

In this sample, this clonotype turned up a few times. This chain uses TRBV3-1 with TRBJ2-7, with D tentatively TRBD1 (5 bases). V was trimmed by 1 base and J by 1 base, leaving 20 bases between them. Germline V gene data show CDR1 as LGHDT and CDR2 as YNNKEL (reference sequence). The CDR3 runs to 18 residues. The CDR3 DNA sequence: TGTGCCAGCAGCCAAGGACTCAACACAGGCCCTACATCCTACGAGCAGTACTTC. This encodes CASSQGLNTGPTSYEQYF.